A selection of T cell receptor beta chains follows, all from one sample in a study of T cells after yellow fever vaccination. TCRdb redid the calling of the 5' RACE reads with MiXCR, one entry per CDR3 protein. The sample records 70,000 to 80,000 distinct CDR3 sequences, approximately 7.3% being singletons. The starting material was CD8+ T cells sorted from PBMCs, obtained about 10 days after the first yellow fever vaccination. The source of these receptors is a man aged 18-30 years who received the YFV17D yellow fever vaccine. CDR3s leave out the opening cysteine and the closing phenylalanine or tryptophan.

>TRBV3-1|TRBJ2-1|12
ASKAGGGNNEQF
>TRBV3-1|TRBJ2-5|14
ASSRGLAGGPETQY
>TRBV5-1|TRBJ2-2|12
ASSPFQGTGELF
>TRBV6-6|TRBJ2-3|9
ASSLGTVRG
>TRBV7-2|TRBJ2-3|13
ASARPGGIPDTQY
>TRBV29-1|TRBJ2-2|13
SVEDGRGGTGELF
>TRBV4-3|TRBJ2-7|15
ASSQDGPMGVVYEQY
>TRBV7-9|TRBJ1-4|11
ATMTAAGEKLF
>TRBV12-3/TRBV12-4|TRBJ2-6|16
ASFRSGTGISGANVLT
>TRBV6-1|TRBJ2-2|11
SSSPWPTGELF
>TRBV29-1|TRBJ1-2|13
SVGPMAGDSGGYT
>TRBV12-3/TRBV12-4|TRBJ1-5|10
ASSLDSWPQH
>TRBV7-9|TRBJ2-7|12
ASSSRTENYEQY
>TRBV5-5|TRBJ2-5|12
ASSLWDLLGTQY
>TRBV4-3|TRBJ2-5|14
ASSQVWTGEGETQY
>TRBV6-5|TRBJ2-3|11
ASSYSSDSRQY
>TRBV12-3/TRBV12-4|TRBJ1-5|11
ASSGQFNQPQH
>TRBV27|TRBJ2-6|16
ASSLSGTGGAGANVLT
>TRBV18|TRBJ1-2|10
ATMGQPYGYT
>TRBV20-1|TRBJ2-7|13
SAEGEDSRRDEQY
>TRBV27|TRBJ1-5|11
ASSLSGYQPQH
>TRBV5-4|TRBJ2-1|11
ASSFGGSGEQF
>TRBV28|TRBJ2-1|11
ASSLFQHNEQF
>TRBV4-3|TRBJ2-4|15
ASSQDLGSPAQNIQY
>TRBV10-3|TRBJ2-7|12
AIKDDRGRNEQY
>TRBV29-1|TRBJ1-2|9
SVPHRGGYT
>TRBV18|TRBJ2-1|13
ASSPAVGYNNEQF
>TRBV6-2/TRBV6-3|TRBJ2-5|13
ASSYGGEPQETQY
>TRBV9|TRBJ2-7|11
ASSVVGGAEQY
>TRBV6-2/TRBV6-3|TRBJ2-1|14
ASSYSSRSSYNEQF
>TRBV9|TRBJ2-5|12
ASSPPRGQETQY
>TRBV27|TRBJ1-2|11
ANTEETNYGYT
>TRBV4-3|TRBJ2-2|12
ASSQEMSDGELF
>TRBV7-2|TRBJ2-3|10
ASSLGGATQY
>TRBV24-1|TRBJ1-2|14
ATSVHRGRSFYGYT
>TRBV7-1|TRBJ1-1|11
AMSSGQPTEAF
>TRBV4-1|TRBJ2-1|12
ASSQRGGSNEQF
>TRBV5-8|TRBJ2-7|13
ASTHTGTGAYEQY
>TRBV4-1|TRBJ2-1|14
ASSQEGTTYYNEQF
>TRBV29-1|TRBJ1-1|10
SVGAERAEAF